The TCR beta chain under discussion was sequenced for a study of T cells in Graves' hyperthyroidism and ophthalmopathy. TCR beta CDR3 regions were amplified from RNA transcripts. Initially, a first-round RT-PCR of the TCR CDR3 employed the HTBI primer set. TCRdb reanalysed the multiplex PCR reads using MiXCR and keeps one entry per CDR3 protein. Among about 300,000 distinct CDR3 sequences, under 30% were seen once, and the ten largest hold about 30%. Broader study findings: Blood shared most expanded thyroid clonotypes above 0.001.

About this clonotype itself: Its antigen is not known.

CDR1 and CDR2 (germline): SGHTA, FQGNSA. CDR3 length equals 13 residues. V lost 5 bases and J lost 10, with 12 bases in between. This clonotype originated in a man aged 40-49 years with Graves' hyperthyroidism that later progressed to Graves' ophthalmopathy. Sequenced sample: blood. The chain is built from TRBV7-2 and TRBJ1-6; D unclear. The CDR3 is CASSPLSASPLHF. CDR3 in DNA: TGTGCCAGCAGCCCGCTCTCTGCCTCACCCCTCCACTTT.